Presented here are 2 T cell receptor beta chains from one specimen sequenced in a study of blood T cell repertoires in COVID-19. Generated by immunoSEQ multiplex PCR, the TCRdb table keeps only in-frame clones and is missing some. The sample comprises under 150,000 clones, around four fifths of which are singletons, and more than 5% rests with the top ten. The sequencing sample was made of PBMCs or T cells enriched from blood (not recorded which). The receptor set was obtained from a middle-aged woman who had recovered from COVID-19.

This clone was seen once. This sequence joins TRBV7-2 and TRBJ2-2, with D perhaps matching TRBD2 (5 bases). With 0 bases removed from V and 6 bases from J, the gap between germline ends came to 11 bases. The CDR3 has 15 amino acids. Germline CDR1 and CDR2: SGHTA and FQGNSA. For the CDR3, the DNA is TGTGCCAGCAGCTTAGCGGCGGGTAGCGCCGGGGAGCTGTTTTTT. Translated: CASSLAAGSAGELFF. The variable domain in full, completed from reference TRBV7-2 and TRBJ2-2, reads GAGVSQSPSNKVTEKGKDVELRCDPISGHTALYWYRQSLGQGLEFLIYFQGNSAPDKSGLPSDRFSAERTGGSVSTLTIQRTQQEDSAVYLCASSLAAGSAGELFFGEGSRLTVL.

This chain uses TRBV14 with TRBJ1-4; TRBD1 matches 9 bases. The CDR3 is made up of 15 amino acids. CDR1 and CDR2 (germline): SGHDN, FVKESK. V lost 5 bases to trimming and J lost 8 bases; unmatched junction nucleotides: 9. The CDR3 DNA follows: TGTGCCAGCAGCTCCCGCCTTGGACAGGGGGAAAAACTGTTTTTT. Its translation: CASSSRLGQGEKLFF.